These 17 T cell receptor beta chains were all obtained from the same sample, sequenced in a study of T cell responses to AZD1222 COVID-19 vaccine. Sequencing was performed with immunoSEQ multiplex PCR; in TCRdb, only in-frame clones are kept and a portion is missing. The data show about 120,000 clones, with about nine tenths seen just once and around 24% held by the top ten. The sample here was peripheral blood, taken on day 0 of AZD1222 vaccination. These receptors were collected from an adult in good health.

The chain combines TRBV27 with TRBJ1-1, with D hard to call. There are 17 residues in the CDR3. The germline V and J ends were trimmed by 1 base and 1 base, with 16 bases remaining between them. Germline V CDR1 and CDR2: MNHEY, SMNVEV (reference sequence). The CDR3 DNA reads as TGTGCCAGCAGTTTATTTGGGGAAGGTCGGCGGAACACTGAAGCTTTCTTT. Amino acid sequence: CASSLFGEGRRNTEAFF.

The chain links TRBV7-9 to TRBJ1-2, with D maybe TRBD1 (5 bases). Germline CDR1 is SEHNR and CDR2 is FQNEAQ (reference sequence). The CDR3 loop spans 14 amino acids. Trimming took 5 bases from V and 0 from J, leaving 10 bases between them. CDR3 nucleotide sequence: TGTGCCAGCAGCCCAGACAGTGCTAACTATGGCTACACCTTC. It is translated as CASSPDSANYGYTF.

This clone was recorded only once. The chain has TRBV6-6 and TRBJ1-6; TRBD1 aligns across 10 bases. The V segment lost 6 bases and the J segment 9 bases; nucleotides outside the gene matches: 8. The CDR3 runs 15 residues. Germline V gene data show CDR1 as MNHNY and CDR2 as SVGAGI (reference sequence). This CDR3 reads CASRTGGILGSPLHF. The CDR3 nucleotides are TGTGCCAGCAGGACAGGGGGCATTCTGGGTTCACCCCTCCACTTT.

This clone was recorded a few times. This chain connects TRBV19 to TRBJ1-5; tentatively, D is TRBD1 (5 bases). Germline CDR1 LNHDA, CDR2 SQIVND (reference sequence). V lost 8 bases to trimming and J lost 3 bases, with 14 bases between them. This CDR3 is 14 amino acids long. The CDR3 bases are TGTGCCAGTGGGCCGGGGCGGTCCAATCAGCCCCAGCATTTT. Its protein product is CASGPGRSNQPQHF.

Only a few counts were recorded for this clone. The chain uses TRBV19 and TRBJ1-5; the D is unclear. V lost 2 bases and J lost 0, with 5 bases in between. The CDR3 extends over 14 amino acids. Germline V CDR1 and CDR2: LNHDA, SQIVND (reference sequence). The CDR3 loop reads CASSIPYSNQPQHF. The DNA of the CDR3 is TGTGCCAGTAGTATACCCTATAGCAATCAGCCCCAGCATTTT.

The genes are TRBV7-8 and TRBJ1-1; perhaps TRBD1 as D (6 bases). The CDR3 runs to 15 residues. The germline CDR1 and CDR2 sequences are SGHVS and FQNEAQ. V was pared by 2 bases and J by 1 base, with 11 bases between. CDR3 DNA sequence: TGTGCCAGCAGCTTAAGGGGGACCCGGAACACTGAAGCTTTCTTT. As protein: CASSLRGTRNTEAFF.

The chain has TRBV18 and TRBJ2-2; TRBD2 might be the D (6 bases). With 9 bases removed from V and 2 bases from J, the gap between germline ends came to 13 bases. From germline, CDR1 is KGHSH and CDR2 LQKENI. CDR3 length: 14 amino acids. DNA of the CDR3: TGTGCCAGTCCGGGACTGACCAACACCGGGGAGCTGTTTTTT. Translated, it gives CASPGLTNTGELFF.

At least ten counts were recorded for this clone. The gene calls are TRBV6-4 and TRBJ2-2; D remains ambiguous. CDR3 length: 15 amino acids. Trimming removed 2 bases from V and 0 bases from J, with 7 bases in between. Germline V gives CDR1 MRHNA, CDR2 SNTAGT. The CDR3, as DNA: TGTGCCAGCAGTGACGGTACCTCGAACACCGGGGAGCTGTTTTTT. Amino acid sequence: CASSDGTSNTGELFF.

The J gene is TRBJ2-5, the V gene TRBV30; D is perhaps TRBD2 (5 bases). The V end was cut by 0 bases, the J end by 5 bases, with 10 bases between. The germline V gene encodes CDR1 GTSNPN and CDR2 SVGIG (reference sequence). The CDR3 length is 13 residues. The CDR3: CAWSVGGSETQYF. The CDR3 DNA sequence: TGTGCCTGGAGTGTAGGAGGATCGGAGACCCAGTACTTC.

The chain carries TRBV19 and TRBJ1-3; no definite D call. The V end lost 8 bases, the J end lost 0 bases, and 8 bases lay between the germline ends. The CDR3 has 13 residues. Germline CDR1 is LNHDA and CDR2 is SQIVND (reference sequence). CDR3 loop: CASRQSSGNTIYF. CDR3 DNA sequence: TGTGCCAGTCGGCAGAGCTCTGGAAACACCATATATTTT.

The J gene is TRBJ1-3, the V gene TRBV5-5; D not resolved. CDR1 and CDR2 from the germline V gene are SGHKS and YYEKEE (reference sequence). Trimming removed 3 bases at V and 1 base at J, with 5 bases between. The length of the CDR3 is 13 residues. The CDR3 nucleotides read TGTGCCAGCAGCTGGAATTCTGGAAACACCATATATTTT. It codes for CASSWNSGNTIYF.

This clone has only one observation. This chain uses TRBV5-6 with TRBJ1-2; a weak D match, TRBD1 (5 bases). CDR3 length equals 15 residues. V was trimmed by 3 bases and J by 5 bases, leaving 17 bases between them. Germline-derived CDR1 and CDR2 are SGHDT and YYEEEE. The CDR3 nucleotides read TGTGCCAGCAGCTCCCCATTGGGGCAAATATATGGCTACACCTTC. This gives the protein CASSSPLGQIYGYTF.

The V gene is TRBV18, the J gene TRBJ2-2; TRBD1 is a possible D gene (6 bases). This CDR3 comprises 15 residues. Germline V gene data show CDR1 as KGHSH and CDR2 as LQKENI. V dropped 6 bases and J dropped 0 bases, with 11 bases sitting between them. The CDR3 nucleotides are TGTGCCAGCTCTCCTAGGACAGCGAACACCGGGGAGCTGTTTTTT. It is translated as CASSPRTANTGELFF.

The chain employs TRBV2 and TRBJ1-5, with TRBD1 matching 8 bases. The CDR3 extends over 14 amino acids. The germline V gene has CDR1 SNHLY and CDR2 FYNNEI. The junction had 3 bases not matched to a gene; V was cut back by 6 bases and J by 2 bases. The CDR3 nucleotides read TGTGCCAGCAGCGAGGACAGGGGCAATCAGCCCCAGCATTTT. This gives the protein CASSEDRGNQPQHF.

The chain joins TRBV28 to TRBJ1-1; D not certain. V was trimmed by 2 bases and J by 0 bases, leaving 16 bases between them. CDR3 length: 17 amino acids. Germline CDR1 and CDR2: MDHEN and SYDVKM. CDR3 residues: CASSLDLGNLLNTEAFF. In nucleotides, the CDR3 is TGTGCCAGCAGTTTAGATCTCGGGAACCTTTTGAACACTGAAGCTTTCTTT.

The genes are TRBV27 and TRBJ1-1; TRBD1 is a possible D gene (6 bases). This CDR3 has 15 residues. Trimming pared 5 bases from V and 1 base from J, leaving 14 bases between. Germline V CDR1 and CDR2: MNHEY, SMNVEV (reference sequence). This CDR3 is CASSRTAYTNTEAFF. Here the CDR3 DNA reads TGTGCCAGCAGTCGGACAGCTTATACGAACACTGAAGCTTTCTTT.

The genes are TRBV5-4 and TRBJ2-7; D is undetermined. Germline CDR1 is SGHNT and CDR2 is YYREEE (reference sequence). The CDR3 has 14 amino acids. V was clipped by 2 bases and J by 1 base, with 10 bases between them. CDR3 protein: CASSLKTTSYEQYF. The CDR3 nucleotides read TGTGCCAGCAGCTTAAAGACAACTTCCTACGAGCAGTACTTC.